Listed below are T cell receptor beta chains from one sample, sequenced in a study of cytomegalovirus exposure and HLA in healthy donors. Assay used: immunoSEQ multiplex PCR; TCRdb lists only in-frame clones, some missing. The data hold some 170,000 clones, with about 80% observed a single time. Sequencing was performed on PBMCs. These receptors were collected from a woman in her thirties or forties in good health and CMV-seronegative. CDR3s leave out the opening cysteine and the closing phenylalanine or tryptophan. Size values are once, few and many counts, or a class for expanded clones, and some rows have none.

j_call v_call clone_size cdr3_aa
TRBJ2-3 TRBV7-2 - ASSLGQGDTQY
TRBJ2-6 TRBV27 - ASSLLGQGARGGANVLT
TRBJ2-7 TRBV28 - ASRTFNRQSVTGEQY
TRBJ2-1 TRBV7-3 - ASSLSASGRGDEQF
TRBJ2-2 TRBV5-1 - ASSLTGAENTGELF
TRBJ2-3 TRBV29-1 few SVASGSVTDTQY
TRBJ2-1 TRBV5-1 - ASSEGQGARNEQF
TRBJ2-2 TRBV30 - AWKRTGETAGELF
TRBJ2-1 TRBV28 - ASSLGSGSKHEQF
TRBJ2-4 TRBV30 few AWSPFPNTENIQY
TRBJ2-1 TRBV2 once ASSEARLAVYNEQF
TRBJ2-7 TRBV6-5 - ASSSVLASIYEQY
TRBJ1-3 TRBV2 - ASREFRDTIY
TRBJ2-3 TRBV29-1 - SGRQGHSTDTQY
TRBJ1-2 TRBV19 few ASSIDVMEGRYYGYT
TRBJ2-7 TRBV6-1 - ASSEAWAVYEQY
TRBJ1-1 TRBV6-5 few ASRASGNTEAF
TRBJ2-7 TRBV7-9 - ASSLPGQVAEQY
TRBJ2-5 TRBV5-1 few ASSPGRESQETQY
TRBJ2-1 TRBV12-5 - ASGLVSSGSGKRF
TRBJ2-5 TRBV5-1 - ASGGVQGYQETQY
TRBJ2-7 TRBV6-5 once ASSYRQGAHEQY
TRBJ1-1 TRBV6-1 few ASRRSLDTEAF
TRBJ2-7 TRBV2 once ASSGDRTSGEQY
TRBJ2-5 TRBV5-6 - ASSLMGRLTQETQY
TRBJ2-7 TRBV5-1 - ASSLALGTDGYEQY
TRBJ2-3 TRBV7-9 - ASSSGTTDTQY
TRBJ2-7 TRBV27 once ASSLLGGLAGGAEQY
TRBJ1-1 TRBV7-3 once ASSPTAYTEAF
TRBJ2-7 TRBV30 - AWSVETYEQY
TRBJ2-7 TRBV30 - AWSRDRALSYEQY
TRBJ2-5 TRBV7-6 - ASSVDLGETQY
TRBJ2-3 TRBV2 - ASSEGLAGVDTQY
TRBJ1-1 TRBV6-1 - ASSETRANTEAF
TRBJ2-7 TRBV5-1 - ASSLGATSGEPYEQY
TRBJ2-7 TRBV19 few ASSSLTSGGYEQY